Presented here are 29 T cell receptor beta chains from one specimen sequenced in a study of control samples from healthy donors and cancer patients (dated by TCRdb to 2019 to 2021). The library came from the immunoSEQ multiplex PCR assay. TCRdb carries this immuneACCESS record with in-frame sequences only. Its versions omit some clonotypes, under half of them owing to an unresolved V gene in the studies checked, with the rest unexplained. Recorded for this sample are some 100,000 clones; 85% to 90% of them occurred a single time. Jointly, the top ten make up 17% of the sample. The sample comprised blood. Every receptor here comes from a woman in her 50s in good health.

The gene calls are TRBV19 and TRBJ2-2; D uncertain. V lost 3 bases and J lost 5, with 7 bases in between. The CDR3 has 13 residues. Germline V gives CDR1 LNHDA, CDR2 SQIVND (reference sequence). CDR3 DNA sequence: TGTGCCAGTAGTATTCTAGATACCGGGGAGCTGTTTTTT. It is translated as CASSILDTGELFF. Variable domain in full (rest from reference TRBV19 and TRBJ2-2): DGGITQSPKYLFRKEGQNVTLSCEQNLNHDAMYWYRQDPGQGLRLIYYSQIVNDFQKGDIAEGYSVSREKKESFPLTVTSAQKNPTAFYLCASSILDTGELFFGEGSRLTVL.

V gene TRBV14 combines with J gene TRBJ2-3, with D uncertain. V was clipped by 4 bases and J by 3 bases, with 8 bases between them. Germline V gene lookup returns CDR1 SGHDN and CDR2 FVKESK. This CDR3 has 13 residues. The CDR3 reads CASSLTWTDTQYF. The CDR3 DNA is TGTGCCAGCAGCCTAACGTGGACAGATACGCAGTATTTT.

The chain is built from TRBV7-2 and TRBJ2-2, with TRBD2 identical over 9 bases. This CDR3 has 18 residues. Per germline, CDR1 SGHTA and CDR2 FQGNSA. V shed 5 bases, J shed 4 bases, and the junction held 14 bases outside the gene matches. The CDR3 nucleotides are TGTGCCAGCAGCCCCCGGGACATGAGCGGGGGGCCCACCGGGGAGCTGTTTTTT. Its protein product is CASSPRDMSGGPTGELFF.

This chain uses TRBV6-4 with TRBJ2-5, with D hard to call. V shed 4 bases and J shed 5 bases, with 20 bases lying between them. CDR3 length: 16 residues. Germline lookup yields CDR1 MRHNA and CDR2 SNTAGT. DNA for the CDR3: TGTGCCAGCAGTGGCCCCGCCCGTGGGATTGAGGAGACCCAGTACTTC. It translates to CASSGPARGIEETQYF.

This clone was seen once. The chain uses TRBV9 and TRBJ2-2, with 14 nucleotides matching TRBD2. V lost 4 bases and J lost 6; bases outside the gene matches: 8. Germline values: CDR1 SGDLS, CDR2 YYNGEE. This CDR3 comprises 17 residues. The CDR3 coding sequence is TGTGCCAGCAGCCCGCATGTGACTAGCGGGGGGGCCGGGGAGCTGTTTTTT. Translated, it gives CASSPHVTSGGAGELFF. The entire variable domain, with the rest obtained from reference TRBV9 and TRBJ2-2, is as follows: DSGVTQTPKHLITATGQRVTLRCSPRSGDLSVYWYQQSLDQGLQFLIQYYNGEERAKGNILERFSAQQFPDLHSELNLSSLELGDSALYFCASSPHVTSGGAGELFFGEGSRLTVL.

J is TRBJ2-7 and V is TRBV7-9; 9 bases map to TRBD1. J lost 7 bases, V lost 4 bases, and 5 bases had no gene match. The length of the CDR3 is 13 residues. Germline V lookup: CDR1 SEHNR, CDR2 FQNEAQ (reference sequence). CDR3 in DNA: TGTGCCAGCAGCTCCGGACAGGGGAGGGAGCAGTACTTC. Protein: CASSSGQGREQYF.

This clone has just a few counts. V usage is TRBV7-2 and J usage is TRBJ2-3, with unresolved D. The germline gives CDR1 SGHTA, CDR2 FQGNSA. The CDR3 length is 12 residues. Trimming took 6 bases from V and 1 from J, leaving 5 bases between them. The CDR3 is CASRAGTDTQYF. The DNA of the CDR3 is TGTGCCAGCAGAGCTGGCACAGATACGCAGTATTTT.

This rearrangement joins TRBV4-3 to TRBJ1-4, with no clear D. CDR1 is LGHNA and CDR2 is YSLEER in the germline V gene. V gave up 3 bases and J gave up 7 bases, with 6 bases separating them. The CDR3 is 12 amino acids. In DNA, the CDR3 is TGCGCCAGCAGCCAGCTCTCTGAAAAACTGTTTTTT. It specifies CASSQLSEKLFF.

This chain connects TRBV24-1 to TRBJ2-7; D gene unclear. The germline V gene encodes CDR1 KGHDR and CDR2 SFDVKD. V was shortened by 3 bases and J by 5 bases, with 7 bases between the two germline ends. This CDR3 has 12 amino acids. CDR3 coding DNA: TGTGCCACCAGTGATGGTGGGAACGAGCAGTACTTC. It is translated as CATSDGGNEQYF.

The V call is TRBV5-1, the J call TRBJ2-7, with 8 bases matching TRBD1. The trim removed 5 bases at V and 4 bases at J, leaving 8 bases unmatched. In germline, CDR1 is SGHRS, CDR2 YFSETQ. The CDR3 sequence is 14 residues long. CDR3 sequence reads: CASSLGQGLYEQYF. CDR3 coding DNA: TGCGCCAGCAGTTTAGGACAGGGTCTTTACGAGCAGTACTTC.

The CDR3 region has the DNA TGTGCCGGGGGGGATTTGCTAGGGGCCCAGTACTTC. This translates into CAGGDLLGAQYF. V usage is TRBV12-3 or TRBV12-4 and J usage is TRBJ2-5, with 7 bases that match TRBD2. V shed 11 bases, J shed 9 bases, and the junction held 12 bases outside the gene matches. The CDR3 extends over 12 amino acids.

The CDR3: CASSFLGGNTGELFF. The CDR3 DNA reads TGTGCCAGCAGCTTCCTCGGAGGGAACACCGGGGAGCTGTTTTTT. This rearrangement joins TRBV7-2 to TRBJ2-2; tentatively, D is TRBD2 (5 bases). The CDR3 is 15 residues long. CDR1 and CDR2 (germline): SGHTA, FQGNSA. V dropped 3 bases and J dropped 1 base, with 9 bases sitting between them.

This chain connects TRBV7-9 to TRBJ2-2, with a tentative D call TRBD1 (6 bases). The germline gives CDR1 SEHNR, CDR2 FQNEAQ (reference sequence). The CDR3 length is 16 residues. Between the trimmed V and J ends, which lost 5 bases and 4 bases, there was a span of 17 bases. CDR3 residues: CASSGARGLSTGELFF. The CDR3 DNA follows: TGTGCCAGCAGCGGGGCCAGGGGATTGAGCACCGGGGAGCTGTTTTTT.

CDR3 region: CAISESWDREVETQYF. CDR3 DNA: TGTGCCATCAGTGAGTCGTGGGACAGGGAAGTAGAGACCCAGTACTTC. This chain links TRBV10-3 with TRBJ2-5; the match to TRBD1 covers 9 bases. Germline CDR1 ENHRY, CDR2 SYGVKD. Trimming at V came to 0 bases and at J to 4 bases, leaving 6 bases not matched to a gene. The CDR3 extends over 16 amino acids.

Here the CDR3 DNA reads TGTGCCAGCAGCCACGGACTAGCAGACAATGAGCAGTTCTTC. Protein: CASSHGLADNEQFF. This chain links TRBV14 with TRBJ2-1; 8 positions match TRBD2. Germline V CDR1 and CDR2: SGHDN, FVKESK. V was pared by 3 bases and J by 5 bases, with 3 bases of the junction left unmatched. CDR3 length: 14 amino acids.

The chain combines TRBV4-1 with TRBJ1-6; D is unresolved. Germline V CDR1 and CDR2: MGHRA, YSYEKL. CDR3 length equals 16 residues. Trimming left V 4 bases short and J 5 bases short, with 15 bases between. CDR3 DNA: TGCGCCAGCAGCCCCACCGTTTTGCTGGATAATTCACCCCTCCACTTT. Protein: CASSPTVLLDNSPLHF.

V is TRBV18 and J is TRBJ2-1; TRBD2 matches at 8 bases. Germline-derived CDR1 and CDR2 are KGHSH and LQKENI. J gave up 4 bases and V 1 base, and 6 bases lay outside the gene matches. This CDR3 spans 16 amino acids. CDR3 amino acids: CASSPLAGPGYNEQFF. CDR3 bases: TGTGCCAGCTCACCACTAGCGGGGCCGGGATACAATGAGCAGTTCTTC.

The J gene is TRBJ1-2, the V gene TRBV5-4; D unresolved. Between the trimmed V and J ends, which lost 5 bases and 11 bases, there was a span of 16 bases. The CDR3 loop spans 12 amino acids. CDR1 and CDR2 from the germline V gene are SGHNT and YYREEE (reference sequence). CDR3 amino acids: CASSSGQVRYTF. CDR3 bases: TGTGCCAGCAGTTCGGGCCAGGTTCGATACACCTTC.

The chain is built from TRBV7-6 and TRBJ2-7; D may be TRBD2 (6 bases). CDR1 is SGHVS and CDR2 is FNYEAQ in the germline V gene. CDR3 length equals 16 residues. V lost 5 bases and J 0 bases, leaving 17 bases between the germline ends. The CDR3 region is CASSPPLALSSYEQYF. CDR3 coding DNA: TGTGCCAGCAGCCCGCCCCTAGCGCTGAGCTCCTACGAGCAGTACTTC.

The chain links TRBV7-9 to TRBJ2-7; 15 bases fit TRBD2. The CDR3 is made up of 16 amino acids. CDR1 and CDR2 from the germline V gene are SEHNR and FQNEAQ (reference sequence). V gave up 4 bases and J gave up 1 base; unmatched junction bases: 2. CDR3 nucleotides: TGTGCCAGCAGCTGGACTAGCGGGGGGGTTTCCTACGAGCAGTACTTC. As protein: CASSWTSGGVSYEQYF.

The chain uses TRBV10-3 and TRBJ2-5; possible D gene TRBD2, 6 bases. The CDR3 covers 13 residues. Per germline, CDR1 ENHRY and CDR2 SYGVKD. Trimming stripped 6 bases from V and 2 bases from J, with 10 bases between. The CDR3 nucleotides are TGTGCCATCAGGCCGGACTATCAAGAGACCCAGTACTTC. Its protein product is CAIRPDYQETQYF.

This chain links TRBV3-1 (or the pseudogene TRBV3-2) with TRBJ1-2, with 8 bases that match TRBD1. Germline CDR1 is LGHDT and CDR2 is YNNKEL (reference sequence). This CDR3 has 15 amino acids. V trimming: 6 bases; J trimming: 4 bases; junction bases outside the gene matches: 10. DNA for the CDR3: TGTGCCAGCAGGTCCTCTGCAGGGGGCGGCTATGGCTACACCTTC. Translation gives CASRSSAGGGYGYTF.

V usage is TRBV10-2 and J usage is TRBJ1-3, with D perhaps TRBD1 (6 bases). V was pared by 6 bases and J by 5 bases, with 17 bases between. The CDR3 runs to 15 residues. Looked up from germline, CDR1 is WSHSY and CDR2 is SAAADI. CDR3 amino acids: CASRAPGQGRNTIYF. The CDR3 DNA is TGCGCCAGCAGGGCGCCGGGGCAGGGGAGAAACACCATATATTTT.

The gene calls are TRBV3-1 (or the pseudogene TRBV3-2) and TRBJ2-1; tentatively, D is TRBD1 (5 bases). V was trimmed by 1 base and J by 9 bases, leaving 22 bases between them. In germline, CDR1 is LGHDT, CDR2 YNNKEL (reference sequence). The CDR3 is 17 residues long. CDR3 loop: CASSQVYLGIRQGEQFF. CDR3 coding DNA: TGTGCCAGCAGCCAAGTGTATTTGGGTATTAGGCAGGGTGAGCAGTTCTTC.

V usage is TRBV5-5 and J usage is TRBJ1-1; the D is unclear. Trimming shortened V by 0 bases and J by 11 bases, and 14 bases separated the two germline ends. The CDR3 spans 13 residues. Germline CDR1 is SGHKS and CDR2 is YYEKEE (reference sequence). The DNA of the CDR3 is TGTGCCAGCAGCTTGGTAGAAAAGGTCGGCGCTTTCTTT. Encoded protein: CASSLVEKVGAFF.

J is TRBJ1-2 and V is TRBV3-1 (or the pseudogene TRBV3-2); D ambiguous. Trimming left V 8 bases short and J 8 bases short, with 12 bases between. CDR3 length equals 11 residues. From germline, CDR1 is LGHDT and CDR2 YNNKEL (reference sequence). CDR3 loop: CASGGLGGYTF. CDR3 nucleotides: TGTGCCAGCGGAGGGCTCGGGGGCTACACCTTC.

The DNA of the CDR3 is TGTGCCAGCAGCCATAGCCCTGGGCGCGGGGATGAGCAGTTCTTC. This sequence encodes CASSHSPGRGDEQFF. The V and J genes are TRBV14 and TRBJ2-1; tentatively, D is TRBD2 (6 bases). Trimming pared 3 bases from V and 8 bases from J, leaving 17 bases between. Looked up from germline, CDR1 is SGHDN and CDR2 is FVKESK. The CDR3 is made up of 15 amino acids.

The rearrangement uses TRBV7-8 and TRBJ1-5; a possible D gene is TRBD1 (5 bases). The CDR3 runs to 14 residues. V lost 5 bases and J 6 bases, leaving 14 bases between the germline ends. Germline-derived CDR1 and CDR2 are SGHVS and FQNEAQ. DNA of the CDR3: TGTGCCAGCAGCAAGCGGGGGGGGAGTCAGCCCCAGCATTTT. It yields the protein CASSKRGGSQPQHF. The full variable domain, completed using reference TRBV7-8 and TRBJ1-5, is GAGVSQSPRYKVAKRGQDVALRCDPISGHVSLFWYQQALGQGPEFLTYFQNEAQLDKSGLPSDRFFAERPEGSVSTLKIQRTQQEDSAVYLCASSKRGGSQPQHFGDGTRLSIL.

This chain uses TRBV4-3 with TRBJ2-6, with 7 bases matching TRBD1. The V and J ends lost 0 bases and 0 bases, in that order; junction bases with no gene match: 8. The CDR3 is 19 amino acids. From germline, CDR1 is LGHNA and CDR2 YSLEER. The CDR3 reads CASSQDKDRPFSGANVLTF. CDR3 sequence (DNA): TGCGCCAGCAGCCAAGATAAGGACAGGCCCTTCTCTGGGGCCAACGTCCTGACTTTC.